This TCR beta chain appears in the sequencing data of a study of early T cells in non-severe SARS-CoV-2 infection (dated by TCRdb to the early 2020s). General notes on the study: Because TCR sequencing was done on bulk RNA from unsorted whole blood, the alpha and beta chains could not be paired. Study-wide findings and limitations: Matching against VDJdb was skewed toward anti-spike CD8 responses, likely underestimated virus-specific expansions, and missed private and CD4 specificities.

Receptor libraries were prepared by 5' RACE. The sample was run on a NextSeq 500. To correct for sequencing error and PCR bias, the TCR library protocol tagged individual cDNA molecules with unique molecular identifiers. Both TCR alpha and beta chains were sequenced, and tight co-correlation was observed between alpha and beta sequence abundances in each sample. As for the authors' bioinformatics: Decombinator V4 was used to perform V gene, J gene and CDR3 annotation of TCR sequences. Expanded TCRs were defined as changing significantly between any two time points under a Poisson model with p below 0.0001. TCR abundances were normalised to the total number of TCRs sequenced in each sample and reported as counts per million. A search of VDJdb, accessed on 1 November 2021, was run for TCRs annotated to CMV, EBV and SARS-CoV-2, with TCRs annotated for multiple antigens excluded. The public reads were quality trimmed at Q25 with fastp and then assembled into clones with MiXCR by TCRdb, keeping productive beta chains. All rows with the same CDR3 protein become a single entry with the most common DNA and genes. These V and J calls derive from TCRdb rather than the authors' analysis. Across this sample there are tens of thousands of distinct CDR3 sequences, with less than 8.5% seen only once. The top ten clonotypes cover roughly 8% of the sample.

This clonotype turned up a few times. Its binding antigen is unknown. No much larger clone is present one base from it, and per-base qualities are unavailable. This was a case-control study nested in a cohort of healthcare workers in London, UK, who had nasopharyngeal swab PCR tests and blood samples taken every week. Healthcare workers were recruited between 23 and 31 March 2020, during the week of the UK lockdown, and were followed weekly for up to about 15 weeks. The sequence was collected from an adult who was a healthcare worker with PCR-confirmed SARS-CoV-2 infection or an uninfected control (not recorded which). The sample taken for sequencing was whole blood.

The DNA reads as follows: TGCGCCAGCAGCCCCGGAGGGTGGCAGACCGATAGGGATGAGCAGTTCTTC. Its translation reads: CASSPGGWQTDRDEQFF. The V gene is TRBV4-1 and the J gene is TRBJ2-1; matching of 6 bases hints at TRBD2 as the D gene. The V end loses 4 bases and the J end loses 8 bases, and a stretch of 24 bases separates them. The CDR3 measures 17 amino acids from cysteine to phenylalanine. Just CDR3 DNA is preserved here, 51 bases in frame from base 1. CDR1 is given as MGHRA and CDR2 as YSYEKL, both from the germline V gene.